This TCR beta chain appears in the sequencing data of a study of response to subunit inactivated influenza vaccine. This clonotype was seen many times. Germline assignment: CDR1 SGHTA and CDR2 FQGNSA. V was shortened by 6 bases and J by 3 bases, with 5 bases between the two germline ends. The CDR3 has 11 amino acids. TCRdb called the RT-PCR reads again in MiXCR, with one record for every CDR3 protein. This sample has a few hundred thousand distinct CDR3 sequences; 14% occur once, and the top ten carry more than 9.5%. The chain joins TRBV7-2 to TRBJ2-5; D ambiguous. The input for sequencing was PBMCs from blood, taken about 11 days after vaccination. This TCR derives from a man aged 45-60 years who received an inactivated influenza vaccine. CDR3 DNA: TGTGCCAGCAGGGTGGAAGAGACCCAGTACTTC. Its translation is CASRVEETQYF.